This T cell receptor (beta chain) comes out of a study of T-cell reconstitution after alpha-beta-depleted transplantation in children. Germline V CDR1 and CDR2: DFQATT, SNEGSKA (reference sequence). The CDR3 consists of 13 residues. The V and J ends lost 2 bases and 5 bases respectively, with 12 bases between them. TCRbeta library construction was performed incorporating unique molecular identifiers. TCRdb reprocessed the PCR reads with MiXCR, giving one entry per CDR3 protein. The table has approximately 420,000 distinct CDR3 sequences, roughly 10% seen once. This chain connects TRBV20-1 to TRBJ2-5; D is perhaps TRBD1 or TRBD2 (5 bases each). This receptor was obtained from a human donor who donated a stem cell graft to a child with acute myeloid leukemia. The source material was PBMCs from the stem cell graft donor, sampled from the stem cell graft. For the CDR3, the DNA is TGCAGTGCTAGACTCCGGGGCTGGGAGACCCAGTACTTC. It is translated as CSARLRGWETQYF.